This T cell receptor beta chain was sequenced during a study of blood T cell repertoires in COVID-19. This CDR3 has 18 amino acids. V was pared by 5 bases and J by 3 bases, with 24 bases between. Germline V gives CDR1 PRHDT, CDR2 FYEKMQ (reference sequence). Original methodology: Researchers report that nucleated cell counts were estimated from reference gene primer amplification. Using immunoSEQ multiplex PCR, the repertoire was profiled, and TCRdb retains in-frame clones only, with some absent. V and J calls and clone size come straight from that table; D and trimming were deduced from the DNA. The sample has more than 95,000 clones, over 75% seen once; the top ten hold approximately 5.6%.

The sequence was collected from a human donor in a cohort sampled during active COVID-19. Sequencing input: peripheral blood. The chain employs TRBV13 and TRBJ2-3; D may be TRBD1 (5 bases). The CDR3 protein is CASSPEKGHMGLTDTQYF. Written as DNA, the CDR3 is TGTGCCAGCAGCCCCGAGAAGGGCCATATGGGGCTGACAGATACGCAGTATTTT. Together with reference TRBV13 and TRBJ2-3, the CDR3 gives the full variable domain: AAGVIQSPRHLIKEKRETATLKCYPIPRHDTVYWYQQGPGQDPQFLISFYEKMQSDKGSIPDRFSAQQFSDYHSELNMSSLELGDSALYFCASSPEKGHMGLTDTQYFGPGTRLTVL.